This T cell receptor (beta chain) is drawn from a study of T-cell reconstitution after alpha-beta-depleted transplantation in children. The TCRbeta library incorporated unique molecular identifiers. TCRdb re-called the PCR reads with MiXCR, one entry per CDR3 protein. The table lists about 90,000 distinct CDR3 sequences, 15% to 17% of them singletons, with about 20% in the top ten. There are a few counts of this clonotype. Its specificity is unknown. Study results and caveats: Approximately two months post-transplant, alpha-beta T cells reportedly originated from several hundred expanded graft clones. Recipient T cells and thymic progenitors that survived gave rise to the high TCRbeta diversity observed at day 60 in some patients. One year after transplant, T-cell counts and diversity came mostly from newly produced T cells.

Unmatched junction bases numbered 8, after V lost 3 bases and J lost 2 bases. This CDR3 comprises 15 residues. Germline CDR1 SGHKS, CDR2 YYEKEE (reference sequence). The receptor comes from a male patient aged 2-15 years who had a stem cell transplant for acute lymphoblastic leukemia, so the T cells may come from the graft donor. The rearrangement joins TRBV5-5 to TRBJ2-7; 7 positions match TRBD1. Sequencing used PBMCs, mostly from graft donor cells, obtained 180 days after TCRalphabeta/CD19-depleted stem cell transplant. The CDR3 loop reads CASSSNRGGTYEQYF. Written as DNA, the CDR3 is TGTGCCAGCAGCTCTAACAGGGGTGGGACCTACGAGCAGTACTTC.